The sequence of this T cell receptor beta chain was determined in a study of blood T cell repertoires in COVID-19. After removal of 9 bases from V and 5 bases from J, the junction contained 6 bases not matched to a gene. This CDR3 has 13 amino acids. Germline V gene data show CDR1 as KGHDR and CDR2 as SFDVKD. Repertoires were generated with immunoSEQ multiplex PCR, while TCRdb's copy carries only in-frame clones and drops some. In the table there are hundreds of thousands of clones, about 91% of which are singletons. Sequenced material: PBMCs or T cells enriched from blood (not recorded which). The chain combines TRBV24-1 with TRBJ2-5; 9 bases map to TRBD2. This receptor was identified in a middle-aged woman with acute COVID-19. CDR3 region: CATGSGRRETQYF. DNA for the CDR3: TGTGCCACCGGTAGCGGGAGAAGGGAGACCCAGTACTTC.